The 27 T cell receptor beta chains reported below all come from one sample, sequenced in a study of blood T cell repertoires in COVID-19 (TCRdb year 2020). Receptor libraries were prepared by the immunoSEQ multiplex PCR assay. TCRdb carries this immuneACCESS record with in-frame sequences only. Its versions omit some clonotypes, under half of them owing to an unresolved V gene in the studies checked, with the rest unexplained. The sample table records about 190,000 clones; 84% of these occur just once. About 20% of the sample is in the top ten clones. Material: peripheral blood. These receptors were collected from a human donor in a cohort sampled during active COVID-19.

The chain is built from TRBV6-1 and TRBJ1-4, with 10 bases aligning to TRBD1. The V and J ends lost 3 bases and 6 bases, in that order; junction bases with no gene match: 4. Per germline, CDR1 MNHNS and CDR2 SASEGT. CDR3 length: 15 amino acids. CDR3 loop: CASSDGQGEYEKLFF. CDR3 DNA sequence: TGTGCCAGCAGTGACGGACAGGGGGAGTATGAAAAACTGTTTTTT.

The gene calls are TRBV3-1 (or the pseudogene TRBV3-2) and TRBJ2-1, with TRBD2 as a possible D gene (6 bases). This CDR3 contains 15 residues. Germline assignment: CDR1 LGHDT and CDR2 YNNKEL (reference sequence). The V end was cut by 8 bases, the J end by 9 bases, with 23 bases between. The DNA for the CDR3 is TGTGCCAGCTTGGGGAGGCGGATGGGCCTCCCTGAGCAGTTCTTC. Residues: CASLGRRMGLPEQFF.

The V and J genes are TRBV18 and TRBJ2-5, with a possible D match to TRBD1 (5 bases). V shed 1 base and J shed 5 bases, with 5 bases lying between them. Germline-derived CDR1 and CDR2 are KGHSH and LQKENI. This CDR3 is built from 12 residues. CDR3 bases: TGTGCCAGCTCACCACAGGGGGAGACCCAGTACTTC. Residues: CASSPQGETQYF.

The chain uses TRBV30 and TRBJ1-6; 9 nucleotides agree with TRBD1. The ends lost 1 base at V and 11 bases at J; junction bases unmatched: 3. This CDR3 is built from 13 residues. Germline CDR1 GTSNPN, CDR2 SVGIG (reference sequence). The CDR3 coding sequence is TGTGCCTGGAGTGCGGACAGGGGTGCACCCCTCCACTTT. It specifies CAWSADRGAPLHF.

The CDR3 is CASINRPNEKLFF. For the CDR3, the DNA is TGTGCCAGTATAAACAGGCCCAATGAAAAACTGTTTTTT. The V gene is TRBV19, the J gene TRBJ1-4; possible D gene TRBD1, 5 bases. Per the germline V gene, CDR1 is LNHDA and CDR2 is SQIVND (reference sequence). The CDR3 has 13 residues. Trimming cost V 7 bases and J 5 bases, with 11 bases left between them.

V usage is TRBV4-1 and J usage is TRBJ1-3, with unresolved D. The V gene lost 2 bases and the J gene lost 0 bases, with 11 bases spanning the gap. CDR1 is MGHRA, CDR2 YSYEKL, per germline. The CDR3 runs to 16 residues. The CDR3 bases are TGCGCCAGCAGCCAAACCCAACTCTCCTCTGGAAACACCATATATTTT. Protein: CASSQTQLSSGNTIYF.

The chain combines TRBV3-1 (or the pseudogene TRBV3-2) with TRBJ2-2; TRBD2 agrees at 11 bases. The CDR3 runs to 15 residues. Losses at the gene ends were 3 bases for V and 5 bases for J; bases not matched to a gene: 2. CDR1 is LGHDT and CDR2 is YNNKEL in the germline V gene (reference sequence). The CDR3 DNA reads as TGTGCCAGCAGCCATCTAGCGGGGGGAACCGGGGAGCTGTTTTTT. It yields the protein CASSHLAGGTGELFF.

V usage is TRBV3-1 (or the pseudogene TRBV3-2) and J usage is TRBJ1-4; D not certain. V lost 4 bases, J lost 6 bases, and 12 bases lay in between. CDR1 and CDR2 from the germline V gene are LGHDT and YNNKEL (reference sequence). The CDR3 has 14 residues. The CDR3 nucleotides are TGTGCCAGCAGCCTAATGGGCAGGCATGAAAAACTGTTTTTT. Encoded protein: CASSLMGRHEKLFF.

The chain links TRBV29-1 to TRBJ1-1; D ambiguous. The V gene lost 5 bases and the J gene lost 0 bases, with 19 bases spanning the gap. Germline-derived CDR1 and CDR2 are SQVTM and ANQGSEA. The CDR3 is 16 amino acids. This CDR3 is CSVNLGQKIMNTEAFF. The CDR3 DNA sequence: TGCAGCGTTAATCTTGGCCAGAAAATCATGAACACTGAAGCTTTCTTT.

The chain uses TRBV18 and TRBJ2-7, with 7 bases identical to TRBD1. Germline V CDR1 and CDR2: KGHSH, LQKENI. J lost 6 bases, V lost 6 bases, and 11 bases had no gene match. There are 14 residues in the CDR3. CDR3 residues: CASSRGQSGSEQYF. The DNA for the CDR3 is TGTGCCAGCTCTCGGGGACAGTCGGGGTCCGAGCAGTACTTC.

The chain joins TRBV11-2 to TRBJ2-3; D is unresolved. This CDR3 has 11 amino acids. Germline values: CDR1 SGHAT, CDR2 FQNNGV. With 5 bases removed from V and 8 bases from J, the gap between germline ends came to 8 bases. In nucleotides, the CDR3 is TGTGCCAGCAGCCCCCACTTTACGCAGTATTTT. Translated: CASSPHFTQYF.

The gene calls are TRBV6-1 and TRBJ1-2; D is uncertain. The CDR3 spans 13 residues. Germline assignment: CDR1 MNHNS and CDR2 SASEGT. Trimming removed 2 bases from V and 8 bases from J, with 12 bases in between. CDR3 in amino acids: CASSEQPPAGYTF. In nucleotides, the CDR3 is TGTGCCAGCAGTGAACAACCCCCTGCGGGCTACACCTTC.

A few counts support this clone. This CDR3 reads CASSRAMRELFF. The CDR3 coding sequence is TGTGCCAGCAGCCGGGCCATGCGAGAGCTGTTTTTT. The gene calls are TRBV3-1 (or the pseudogene TRBV3-2) and TRBJ2-2; no clear D gene. Trimming shortened V by 4 bases and J by 11 bases, and 11 bases separated the two germline ends. Germline CDR1 LGHDT, CDR2 YNNKEL (reference sequence). The CDR3 consists of 12 residues.

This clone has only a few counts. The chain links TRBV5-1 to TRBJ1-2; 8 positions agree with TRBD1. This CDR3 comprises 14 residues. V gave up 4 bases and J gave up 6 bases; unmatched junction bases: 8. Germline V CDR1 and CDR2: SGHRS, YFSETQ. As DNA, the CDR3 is TGCGCCAGCAGCCTGGACAGGGCGAGAGATGGCTACACCTTC. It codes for CASSLDRARDGYTF.

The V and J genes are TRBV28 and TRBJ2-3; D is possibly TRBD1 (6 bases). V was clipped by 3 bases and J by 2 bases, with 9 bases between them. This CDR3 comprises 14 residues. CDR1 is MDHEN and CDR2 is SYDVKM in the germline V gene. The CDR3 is CASSFRGFTDTQYF. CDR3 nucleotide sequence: TGTGCCAGCAGTTTCAGGGGTTTCACAGATACGCAGTATTTT.

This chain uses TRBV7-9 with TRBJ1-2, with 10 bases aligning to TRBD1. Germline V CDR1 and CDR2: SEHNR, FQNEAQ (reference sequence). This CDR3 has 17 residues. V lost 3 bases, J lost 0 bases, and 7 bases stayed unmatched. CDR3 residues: CASSFRQGAPANYGYTF. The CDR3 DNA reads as TGTGCCAGCAGCTTTCGACAGGGGGCGCCTGCTAACTATGGCTACACCTTC.

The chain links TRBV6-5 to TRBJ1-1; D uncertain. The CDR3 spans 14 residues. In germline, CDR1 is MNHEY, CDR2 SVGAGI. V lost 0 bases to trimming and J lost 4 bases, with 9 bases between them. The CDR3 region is CASSYSPGFTEAFF. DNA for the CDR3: TGTGCCAGCAGTTACTCGCCAGGCTTCACTGAAGCTTTCTTT.

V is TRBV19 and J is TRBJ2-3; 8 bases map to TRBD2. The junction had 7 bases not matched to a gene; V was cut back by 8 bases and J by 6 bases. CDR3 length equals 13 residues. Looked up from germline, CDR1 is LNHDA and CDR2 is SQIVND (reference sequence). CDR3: CASDAGGGDTQYF. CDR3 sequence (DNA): TGTGCCAGTGACGCGGGGGGTGGGGATACGCAGTATTTT.

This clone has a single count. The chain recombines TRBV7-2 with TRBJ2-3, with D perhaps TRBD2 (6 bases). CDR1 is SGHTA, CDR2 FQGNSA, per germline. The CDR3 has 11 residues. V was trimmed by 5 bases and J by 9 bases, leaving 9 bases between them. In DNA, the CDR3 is TGTGCCAGCAGCCCAGGAGGGACGCAGTATTTT. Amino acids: CASSPGGTQYF. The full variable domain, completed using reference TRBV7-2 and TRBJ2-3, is GAGVSQSPSNKVTEKGKDVELRCDPISGHTALYWYRQSLGQGLEFLIYFQGNSAPDKSGLPSDRFSAERTGGSVSTLTIQRTQQEDSAVYLCASSPGGTQYFGPGTRLTVL.

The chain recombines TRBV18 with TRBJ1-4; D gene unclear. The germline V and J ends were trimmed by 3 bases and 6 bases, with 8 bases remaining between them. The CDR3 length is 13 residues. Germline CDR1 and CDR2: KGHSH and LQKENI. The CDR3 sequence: CASSPFGDEKLFF. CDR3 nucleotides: TGTGCCAGCTCACCGTTCGGGGATGAAAAACTGTTTTTT.

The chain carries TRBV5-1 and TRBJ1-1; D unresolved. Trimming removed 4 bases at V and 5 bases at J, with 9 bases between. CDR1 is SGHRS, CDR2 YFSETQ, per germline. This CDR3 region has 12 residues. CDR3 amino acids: CASSADMTEAFF. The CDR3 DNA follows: TGCGCCAGCAGCGCAGACATGACTGAAGCTTTCTTT.

The CDR3: CSASSESGEPTKQYF. In DNA, the CDR3 is TGCAGTGCTAGTTCGGAGAGCGGGGAGCCTACGAAGCAGTACTTC. The V gene is TRBV20-1, the J gene TRBJ2-7; TRBD2 matches at 7 bases. Germline-derived CDR1 and CDR2 are DFQATT and SNEGSKA (reference sequence). This CDR3 comprises 15 residues. V dropped 3 bases and J dropped 8; count of bases not matched to a gene: 16.

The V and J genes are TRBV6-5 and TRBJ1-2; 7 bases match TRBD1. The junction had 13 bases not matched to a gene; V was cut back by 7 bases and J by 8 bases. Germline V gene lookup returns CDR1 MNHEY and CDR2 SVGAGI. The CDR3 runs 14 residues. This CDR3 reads CASTKDRKKEGYTF. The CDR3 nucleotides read TGTGCCAGCACCAAGGACAGGAAAAAAGAGGGCTACACCTTC.

In nucleotides, the CDR3 is TGTGCCAGCAGTCCGGGGACAGGGAGGTATTCACCCCTCCACTTT. This codes for CASSPGTGRYSPLHF. The V gene is TRBV27, the J gene TRBJ1-6; 9 bases match TRBD1. The CDR3 runs to 15 residues. V gave up 5 bases and J gave up 8 bases; unmatched junction bases: 7. CDR1 and CDR2 from the germline V gene are MNHEY and SMNVEV (reference sequence).

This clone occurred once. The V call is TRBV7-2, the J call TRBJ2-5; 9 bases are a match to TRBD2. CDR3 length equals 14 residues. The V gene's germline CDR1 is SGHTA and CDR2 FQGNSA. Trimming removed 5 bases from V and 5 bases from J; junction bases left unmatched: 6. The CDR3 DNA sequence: TGTGCCAGCAGCCCCGGGACTAGCTGGGAGACCCAGTACTTC. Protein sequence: CASSPGTSWETQYF.

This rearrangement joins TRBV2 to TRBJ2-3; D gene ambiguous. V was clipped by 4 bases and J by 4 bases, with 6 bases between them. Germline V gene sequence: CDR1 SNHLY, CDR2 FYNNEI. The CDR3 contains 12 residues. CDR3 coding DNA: TGTGCCAGCAGTGCCACAGCAGATACGCAGTATTTT. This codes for CASSATADTQYF.

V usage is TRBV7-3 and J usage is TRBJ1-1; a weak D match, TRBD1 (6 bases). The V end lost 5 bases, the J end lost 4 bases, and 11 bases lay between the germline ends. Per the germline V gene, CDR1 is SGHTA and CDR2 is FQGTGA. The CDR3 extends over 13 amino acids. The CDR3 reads CASSHTGITEAFF. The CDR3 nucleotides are TGTGCCAGCAGCCATACAGGGATCACTGAAGCTTTCTTT.